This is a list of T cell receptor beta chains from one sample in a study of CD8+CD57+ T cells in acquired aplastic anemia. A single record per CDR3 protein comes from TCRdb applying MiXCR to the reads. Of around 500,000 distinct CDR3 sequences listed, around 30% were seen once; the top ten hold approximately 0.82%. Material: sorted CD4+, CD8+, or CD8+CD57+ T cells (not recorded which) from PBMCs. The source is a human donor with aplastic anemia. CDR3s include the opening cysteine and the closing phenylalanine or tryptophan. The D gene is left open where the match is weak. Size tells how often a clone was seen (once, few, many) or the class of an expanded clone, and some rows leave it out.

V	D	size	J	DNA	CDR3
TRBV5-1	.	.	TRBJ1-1	TGCGCCAGCAGCTCCATAGGCGGGGGCGGGACTGTGAACACTGAGGCTTTCTTT	CASSSIGGGGTVNTEAFF
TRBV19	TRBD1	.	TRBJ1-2	TGTGCCAGCAGACCGGGACAGGGGGCTTCCTATGGCTACACCTTC	CASRPGQGASYGYTF
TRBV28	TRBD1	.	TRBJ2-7	TGTGCCAGCAGGTCGGCGGGACAGGGTTACGAGCAGTACTTC	CASRSAGQGYEQYF
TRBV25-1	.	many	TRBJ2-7	TGTGCCAGCAGTGAAAGAATTGGCTTATCCTACGAGCAGTACTTC	CASSERIGLSYEQYF
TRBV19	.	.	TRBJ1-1	TGTGCCAGTACCACGTGGACCCGGGCCGGGATGAACACTGAAGCTTTCTTT	CASTTWTRAGMNTEAFF
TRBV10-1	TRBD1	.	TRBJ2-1	TGCGCCAGCAGAGCGGACAGGGGCCACAATGAGCAGTTCTTC	CASRADRGHNEQFF
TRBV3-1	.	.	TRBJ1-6	TGTGCCAGCAGCGAAACATATAATTCACCCCCCCACTTT	CASSETYNSPPHF
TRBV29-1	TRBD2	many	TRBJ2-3	TGCAGCCTCACCCTAGCGGGAACGACAGATACGCAGTATTTT	CSLTLAGTTDTQYF
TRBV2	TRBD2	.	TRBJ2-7	TGTGCCAGCTGGGGGACTAGCGGCTACGAGCAGTACTTC	CASWGTSGYEQYF
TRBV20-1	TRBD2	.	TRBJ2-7	TGCAGTGCGGGGACTAGCGGGGCCTACGAGCAGTACTTC	CSAGTSGAYEQYF
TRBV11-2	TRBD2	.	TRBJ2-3	TGTGCCAGCAGCTTTGGCCTAGCGGGGGGCTGGAACACAGATACGCAGTATTTT	CASSFGLAGGWNTDTQYF
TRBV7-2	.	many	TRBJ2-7	TGTGCCAGCAGCTTAGCAAAGGGAGCGTGGCGAGAGCAGTACTTC	CASSLAKGAWREQYF
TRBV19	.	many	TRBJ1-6	TGTGCCAGTAGTATCGGGATCGGAGGGGCCCTCCACTTT	CASSIGIGGALHF
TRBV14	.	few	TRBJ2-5	TGTGCCAGCAGCCAGGCGGTCCAATTCCAAGAGACCCAGTACTTC	CASSQAVQFQETQYF
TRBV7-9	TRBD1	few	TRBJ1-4	TGTGCCAGCAGCTCCCGGGACAGGACGGAAAAACTGTTTTTT	CASSSRDRTEKLFF
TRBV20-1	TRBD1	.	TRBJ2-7	TGCAGTGCTATTTGGGACAGGACGAGCTCCTACGAGCAGTACTTC	CSAIWDRTSSYEQYF
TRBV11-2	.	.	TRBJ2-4	TGTGCCAGCAGCTTAGACGGCGGTGGATTGGCCAAAAACATTCAGTGCTTC	CASSLDGGGLAKNIQCF
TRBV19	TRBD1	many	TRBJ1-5	TGTGCCAGCCATGACAGGGAAAATCAGCCCCAGCATTTT	CASHDRENQPQHF
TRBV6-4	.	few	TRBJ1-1	TGTGCCACCATGGGAGGTCCTGAAGCTTTCTTT	CATMGGPEAFF
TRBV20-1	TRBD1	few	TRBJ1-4	TGCAGTGCTAGGGGTGGACAGGGAGGGGAAAAACTGTTTTTT	CSARGGQGGEKLFF
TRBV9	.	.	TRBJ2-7	TGTGCCAGCAGCGTAGATTCCGACACCCCATACGGACACTTC	CASSVDSDTPYGHF
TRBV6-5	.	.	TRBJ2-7	TGTGCCAGCAGTTACTCGAAAGCAGGGAGCGAGCAGTACTTC	CASSYSKAGSEQYF
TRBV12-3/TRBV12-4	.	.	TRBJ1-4	TGTGCCAGCAGCTCTAGGGCACTCATCAGCAATGAAAAACTGTTTTTT	CASSSRALISNEKLFF
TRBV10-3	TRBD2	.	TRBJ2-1	TGTGCCATCAGTGCTTCTAGCGGGGCCCCCTACAATGAGCAGTTCTTC	CAISASSGAPYNEQFF
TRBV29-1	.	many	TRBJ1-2	TGCAGCGTTGTTCGGGACACAGTTGGCTACACCTTC	CSVVRDTVGYTF
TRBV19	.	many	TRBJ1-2	TGTGCCAGTAGTAAGGTTAACTATGGCTACACCTTC	CASSKVNYGYTF
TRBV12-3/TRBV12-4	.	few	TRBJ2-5	TGTGCCAGCAGCGGACTTGGGGAGACCCAGTACTTC	CASSGLGETQYF
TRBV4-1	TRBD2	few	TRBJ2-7	TGCGCCAGCAGGCGTACTAGCGGGGGAGACTACGAGCAGTACTTC	CASRRTSGGDYEQYF
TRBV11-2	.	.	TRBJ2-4	TGTGCCAGCAGCTTATCCAAACTACTAGCCAAAAACATTCAGTACTTC	CASSLSKLLAKNIQYF
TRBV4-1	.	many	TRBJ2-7	TGCGCCAGCAGCCAAGAGGGCGGCACGGGATACGAGCAGTACTTC	CASSQEGGTGYEQYF
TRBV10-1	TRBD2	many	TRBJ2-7	TGCGCCAGCAGCGCTGATCCTAGCGGGAGGATATACGAGCAGTACTTC	CASSADPSGRIYEQYF
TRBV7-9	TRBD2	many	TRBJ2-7	TGTGCCAGCAGATCTAGCGGGGGACACTACGAGCAGTACTTC	CASRSSGGHYEQYF
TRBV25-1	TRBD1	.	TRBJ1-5	TGTGCCAGCAGTACGACAGGACAGGGGGAAAGTCAGCCCCAGCATTTT	CASSTTGQGESQPQHF
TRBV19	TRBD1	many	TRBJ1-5	TGTGCCAGTAGTCGACAGGGCTCCCAGCATTTT	CASSRQGSQHF
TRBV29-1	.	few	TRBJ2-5	TGCAGCGTGCTAAAAGGGGGGAAGGGGCAGTACTTC	CSVLKGGKGQYF
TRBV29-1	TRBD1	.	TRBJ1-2	TGCAGCGTCCCGGGACAGGCTAACTATGGCTACACCTTC	CSVPGQANYGYTF
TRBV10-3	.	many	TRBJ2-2	TGTGCCATCACTGCGGCGTCGGGATCGAACACCGGGGAGCTGTTTTTT	CAITAASGSNTGELFF
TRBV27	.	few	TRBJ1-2	TGTGCCAGCAGTTTGTTGGGGCAGAATAACGATGGCTACACCTTC	CASSLLGQNNDGYTF
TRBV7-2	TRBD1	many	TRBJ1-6	TGCGCCAGCAGCCAGGACAGGACACCCCTCCACTTT	CASSQDRTPLHF
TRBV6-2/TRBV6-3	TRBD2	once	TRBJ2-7	TGTGCCAGCAGTTACTGGGCTAGCGGATCCTACGAGCAGTACTTC	CASSYWASGSYEQYF
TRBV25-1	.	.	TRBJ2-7	TGTGCCAGCAGAACCGTTTCAGCAGGGAGGGGGTACGAGCAGTACTTC	CASRTVSAGRGYEQYF
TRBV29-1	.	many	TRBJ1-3	TGCAGCGTGGGGATTTTCTCTGGAAACACCATATATTTT	CSVGIFSGNTIYF
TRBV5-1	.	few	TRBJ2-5	TGCGCCAGCAGCTTGGGGGACACTCCCCAAGAGACCCAGTACTTC	CASSLGDTPQETQYF
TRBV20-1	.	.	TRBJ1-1	TGCAGTGCTACAGGGGTATTTGACACTGAAGCTTTCTTT	CSATGVFDTEAFF
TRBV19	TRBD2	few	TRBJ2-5	TGTGCCAGTAGTCTAGGAGATTCTGGACTAGTTCAAGAGACCCAGTACTTC	CASSLGDSGLVQETQYF